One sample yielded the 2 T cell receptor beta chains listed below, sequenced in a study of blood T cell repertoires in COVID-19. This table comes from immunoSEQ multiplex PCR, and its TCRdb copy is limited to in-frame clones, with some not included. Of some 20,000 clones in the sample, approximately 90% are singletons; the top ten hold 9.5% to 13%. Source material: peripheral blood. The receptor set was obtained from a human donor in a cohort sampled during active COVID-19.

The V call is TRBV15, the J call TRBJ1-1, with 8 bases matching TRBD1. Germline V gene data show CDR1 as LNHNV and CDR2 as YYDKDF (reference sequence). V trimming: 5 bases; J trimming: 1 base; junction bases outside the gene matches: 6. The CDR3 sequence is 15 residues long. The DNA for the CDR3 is TGTGCCACCAGCGGGAGACAGGGGAAGAACACTGAAGCTTTCTTT. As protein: CATSGRQGKNTEAFF.

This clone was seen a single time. CDR3 bases: TGTGCCAGCAGGCACCGACTAGCGGGAGGGGAGGAGACCCAGTACTTC. Protein: CASRHRLAGGEETQYF. The chain uses TRBV28 and TRBJ2-5; TRBD2 agrees at 14 bases. The J segment lost 5 bases and the V segment lost 6 bases, leaving 8 bases of the junction unmatched. This CDR3 spans 16 amino acids. Germline V CDR1 and CDR2: MDHEN, SYDVKM. Drawing the rest from reference TRBV28 and TRBJ2-5, the complete variable domain is DVKVTQSSRYLVKRTGEKVFLECVQDMDHENMFWYRQDPGLGLRLIYFSYDVKMKEKGDIPEGYSVSREKKERFSLILESASTNQTSMYLCASRHRLAGGEETQYFGPGTRLLVL.